These 13 T cell receptor beta chains originate from one sample sequenced in a study of blood T cell repertoires in COVID-19. Profiling relied on immunoSEQ multiplex PCR, and the TCRdb table lists in-frame clones only, not all of them. This table holds 230,000 or so clones, 75% to 85% found once. The specimen was peripheral blood. The source is a man aged 35-49 years who had recovered from COVID-19.

The V gene is TRBV5-1, the J gene TRBJ2-7; D not resolved. Between the trimmed V and J ends, which lost 4 bases and 0 bases, there was a span of 8 bases. The CDR3 consists of 13 residues. CDR1 is SGHRS, CDR2 YFSETQ, per germline. Here the CDR3 DNA reads TGCGCCAGCAGCGACACCCGCTCCTACGAGCAGTACTTC. The encoded protein is CASSDTRSYEQYF. The full variable domain, its missing parts supplied by reference TRBV5-1 and TRBJ2-7, is KAGVTQTPRYLIKTRGQQVTLSCSPISGHRSVSWYQQTPGQGLQFLFEYFSETQRNKGNFPGRFSGRQFSNSRSEMNVSTLELGDSALYLCASSDTRSYEQYFGPGTRLTVT.

The chain uses TRBV6-5 and TRBJ2-7, with 10 bases that match TRBD1. J gave up 2 bases and V 7 bases, and 2 bases lay outside the gene matches. The germline V gene has CDR1 MNHEY and CDR2 SVGAGI. This CDR3 has 13 residues. CDR3 in DNA: TGTGCCAGCACGGGACAGGGGACCTACGAGCAGTACTTC. It is translated as CASTGQGTYEQYF.

V and J are TRBV5-1 and TRBJ1-1; 11 nucleotides match TRBD1. Germline trimming cut 0 bases from V and 3 bases from J; bases unmatched to any gene: 1. The CDR3 totals 15 residues. Germline CDR1 and CDR2: SGHRS and YFSETQ. In DNA form, the CDR3 reads TGCGCCAGCAGCTTGGGGACAGGGGGCGACACTGAAGCTTTCTTT. Translated: CASSLGTGGDTEAFF.

This clone has just a few counts. The chain joins TRBV7-9 to TRBJ1-6, with 9 bases fitting TRBD1. This CDR3 spans 16 amino acids. Trimming removed 0 bases from V and 9 bases from J; junction bases left unmatched: 6. From germline, CDR1 is SEHNR and CDR2 FQNEAQ (reference sequence). The CDR3 DNA reads as TGTGCCAGCAGCTTAGCAAGGGACAGGGACATTTCACCCCTCCACTTT. This encodes CASSLARDRDISPLHF.

The chain has TRBV6-5 and TRBJ1-2; 9 positions match TRBD1. CDR1 is MNHEY, CDR2 SVGAGI, per germline. The V gene end was trimmed by 6 bases and the J gene end by 4 bases; junction bases not matched to a gene: 6. The CDR3 spans 14 residues. CDR3 in amino acids: CASSAEQGAYGYTF. CDR3 DNA sequence: TGTGCCAGCAGCGCTGAACAGGGGGCCTATGGCTACACCTTC.

The chain employs TRBV13 and TRBJ2-1; D gene unclear. V shed 0 bases and J shed 7 bases, with 4 bases lying between them. This CDR3 is built from 12 residues. Looked up from germline, CDR1 is PRHDT and CDR2 is FYEKMQ (reference sequence). The CDR3 bases are TGTGCCAGCAGCTTAGGGACTAATGAGCAGTTCTTC. Its protein product is CASSLGTNEQFF.

The gene calls are TRBV11-2 and TRBJ1-5; D unclear. The germline V gene encodes CDR1 SGHAT and CDR2 FQNNGV. V lost 1 base to trimming and J lost 6 bases, with 13 bases between them. The CDR3 extends over 15 amino acids. CDR3 loop: CASSLGIQPGQPQHF. The CDR3 coding sequence is TGTGCCAGCAGCTTAGGTATTCAGCCAGGTCAGCCCCAGCATTTT.

The rearrangement uses TRBV7-8 and TRBJ1-1; D not certain. CDR1 SGHVS and CDR2 FQNEAQ come from the germline V gene. CDR3 size: 16 residues. Trimming removed 1 base from V and 5 bases from J, with 17 bases in between. The CDR3 bases are TGTGCCAGCAGCTTAGTTTCGTACGCCGGGAAGACTGAAGCTTTCTTT. This gives the protein CASSLVSYAGKTEAFF. The full variable domain, rest sourced from reference TRBV7-8 and TRBJ1-1, is GAGVSQSPRYKVAKRGQDVALRCDPISGHVSLFWYQQALGQGPEFLTYFQNEAQLDKSGLPSDRFFAERPEGSVSTLKIQRTQQEDSAVYLCASSLVSYAGKTEAFFGQGTRLTVV.

Here the CDR3 reads CASSFGQGIYNEQFF. For the CDR3, the DNA is TGTGCCAGCAGCTTCGGACAGGGGATATACAATGAGCAGTTCTTC. The V call is TRBV7-2, the J call TRBJ2-1; 9 bases are a match to TRBD1. The junction had 4 bases not matched to a gene; V was cut back by 3 bases and J by 4 bases. Germline-derived CDR1 and CDR2 are SGHTA and FQGNSA. This CDR3 spans 15 amino acids.

V gene TRBV10-3 combines with J gene TRBJ1-5; 10 bases agree with TRBD1. The germline V gene encodes CDR1 ENHRY and CDR2 SYGVKD. The V gene end was trimmed by 0 bases and the J gene end by 6 bases; junction bases not matched to a gene: 5. This CDR3 has 16 amino acids. This chain's CDR3 is CAISESQGQGTQPQHF. CDR3 nucleotides: TGTGCCATCAGTGAGTCGCAGGGACAGGGGACTCAGCCCCAGCATTTT.

There are many counts of this clone. The gene calls are TRBV28 and TRBJ1-1; D not certain. Trimming left V 6 bases short and J 2 bases short, with 7 bases between. CDR1 and CDR2 from the germline V gene are MDHEN and SYDVKM. CDR3 length: 12 residues. CDR3 protein: CASRLTNTEAFF. The CDR3 DNA sequence: TGTGCCAGCAGACTAACTAACACTGAAGCTTTCTTT.

This rearrangement joins TRBV15 to TRBJ1-1, with D unclear. Germline CDR1 is LNHNV and CDR2 is YYDKDF (reference sequence). The length of the CDR3 is 14 residues. Trimming pared 2 bases from V and 10 bases from J, leaving 17 bases between. In DNA, the CDR3 is TGTGCCACCAGCAGATTGAGGATGTCCAGCGGAGCTTTCTTT. This codes for CATSRLRMSSGAFF.

This chain connects TRBV30 to TRBJ2-7, with a weak D call TRBD2 (6 bases). Germline V CDR1 and CDR2: GTSNPN, SVGIG (reference sequence). Deletions cut 1 base from V and 7 bases from J, with 20 bases between. CDR3 length: 15 amino acids. CDR3 nucleotides: TGTGCCTGGAGTGCCTCCGGGACCGCCGCGGGAGAGCAGTACTTC. Amino acids: CAWSASGTAAGEQYF.